This T cell receptor (beta chain) stems from a study of blood T cell repertoires in COVID-19. Study-wide background: Donors in the United States, Italy and Spain gave samples during acute or convalescent COVID-19. PBMCs, B-cell-depleted T cells, or T cells provided the cDNA or gDNA that made up the material.

Original handling: Cell counts per sample came from amplifying reference gene primers. Clones were sequenced by immunoSEQ multiplex PCR, and TCRdb holds only the in-frame ones, with some missing. That table furnishes V, J and clone size, whereas the DNA furnished D and trimming. The repertoire holds 70,000 to 95,000 clones, about 80% seen once, with roughly 15% in the top ten. The sequence was obtained from a human donor in a cohort sampled during active COVID-19. The sequenced material came from peripheral blood.

The CDR3 reads CASSPIGGPTTGELFF. CDR3 in DNA: TGTGCCAGCTCACCGATAGGGGGCCCGACCACCGGGGAGCTGTTTTTT. The chain recombines TRBV18 with TRBJ2-2, with 7 bases identical to TRBD1. The CDR3 contains 16 residues. From germline, CDR1 is KGHSH and CDR2 LQKENI. V was clipped by 3 bases and J by 4 bases; unmatched bases: 8.